These T cell receptor beta chains were read from a single sample in a study of T-cell reconstitution after alpha-beta-depleted transplantation in children. A single record per CDR3 protein comes from TCRdb applying MiXCR to the PCR reads. The profile shows about 470,000 distinct CDR3 sequences, approximately 42% of them singletons. This specimen was PBMCs, taken before TCRalphabeta/CD19-depleted stem cell transplant. The receptors were gathered from a girl aged 2 to 9 with aplastic anemia, due to receive a stem cell transplant. CDR3s include the opening cysteine and the closing phenylalanine or tryptophan. Fields, in order: J gene, V gene, CDR3 protein.

TRBJ1-6	TRBV20-1	CSDAADRGNSPLHF
TRBJ2-7	TRBV20-1	CSARVGRGDSYEQYF
TRBJ2-3	TRBV18	CASSPQGLANTDTQYF
TRBJ2-7	TRBV7-6	CASSLTIGTGQPYEQYF
TRBJ2-1	TRBV25-1	CASSALGRTSDYNEQFF
TRBJ1-5	TRBV30	CAWRPDRNNQPQHF
TRBJ2-7	TRBV20-1	CSARSREGWHEQYF
TRBJ2-4	TRBV29-1	CSVERLTVLAKNIQYF
TRBJ2-3	TRBV20-1	CSASGSPTDTQYF
TRBJ1-1	TRBV14	CASSQTRGGTEAFF
TRBJ1-5	TRBV20-1	CSASVVRLGADNQPQHF
TRBJ2-1	TRBV10-3	CANGQGSDEQFF
TRBJ1-3	TRBV6-1	CASHGALSGNTIYF
TRBJ2-7	TRBV12-3/TRBV12-4	CASSYRNEQYF
TRBJ2-1	TRBV4-2	CASSLDDRGYNEQFF
TRBJ2-3	TRBV28	CASSSSGDYPSDTQYF
TRBJ2-3	TRBV12-3/TRBV12-4	CASSLNGRSTDTQYF
TRBJ2-7	TRBV7-3	CASSLLTDEPYEQYF
TRBJ2-5	TRBV10-3	CAISPGQGGETQYF
TRBJ2-7	TRBV4-1	CASSQDVSASSYEQYF
TRBJ2-1	TRBV15	CATSRDFKLAGEFYNEQFF
TRBJ1-5	TRBV20-1	CSARGMQGNQPQHF
TRBJ2-6	TRBV28	CASSWRKDPNVLTF
TRBJ2-2	TRBV10-2	CASSENPGIDKWYTGELFF
TRBJ2-1	TRBV7-6	CASSHAGDRSYNEQFF
TRBJ2-7	TRBV7-2	CASSFKSLAGREQYF
TRBJ2-3	TRBV28	CASSQAADDTQYF
TRBJ1-2	TRBV20-1	CSAGGDYTF
TRBJ1-6	TRBV15	CATSRDPAQLTDSPLHF
TRBJ1-2	TRBV20-1	CSARGRDYGYTF
TRBJ2-7	TRBV5-6	CASSFLAGSSYEQYF